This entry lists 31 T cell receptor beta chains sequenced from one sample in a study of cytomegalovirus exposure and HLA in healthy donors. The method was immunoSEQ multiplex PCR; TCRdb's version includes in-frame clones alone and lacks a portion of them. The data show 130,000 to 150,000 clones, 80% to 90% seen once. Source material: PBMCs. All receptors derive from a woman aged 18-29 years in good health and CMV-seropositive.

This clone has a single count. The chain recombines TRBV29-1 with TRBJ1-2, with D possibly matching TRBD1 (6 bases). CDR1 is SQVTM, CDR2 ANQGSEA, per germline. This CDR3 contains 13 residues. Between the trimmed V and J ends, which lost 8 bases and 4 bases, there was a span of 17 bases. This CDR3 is CSSGSGEPYGYTF. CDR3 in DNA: TGCAGCTCCGGTTCAGGGGAACCCTATGGCTACACCTTC.

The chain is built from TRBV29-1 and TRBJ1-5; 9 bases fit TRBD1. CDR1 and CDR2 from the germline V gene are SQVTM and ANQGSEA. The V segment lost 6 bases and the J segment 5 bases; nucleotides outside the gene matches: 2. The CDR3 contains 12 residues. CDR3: CSVRTGDQPQHF. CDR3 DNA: TGCAGCGTCCGGACAGGGGATCAGCCCCAGCATTTT.

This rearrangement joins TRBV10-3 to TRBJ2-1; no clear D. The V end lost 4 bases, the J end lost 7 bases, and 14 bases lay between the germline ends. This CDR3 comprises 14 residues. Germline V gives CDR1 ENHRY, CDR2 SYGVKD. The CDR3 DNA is TGTGCCATCAGTGTGGCCGCGGAGCTTAATGAGCAGTTCTTC. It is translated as CAISVAAELNEQFF.

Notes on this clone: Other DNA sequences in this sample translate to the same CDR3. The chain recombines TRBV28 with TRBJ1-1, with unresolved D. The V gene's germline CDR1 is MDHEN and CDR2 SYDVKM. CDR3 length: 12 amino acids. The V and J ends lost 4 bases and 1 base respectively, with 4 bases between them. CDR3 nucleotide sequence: TGTGCCAGCAGTTCCGGGAACACTGAAGCTTTCTTT. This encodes CASSSGNTEAFF. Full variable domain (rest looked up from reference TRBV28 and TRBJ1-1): DVKVTQSSRYLVKRTGEKVFLECVQDMDHENMFWYRQDPGLGLRLIYFSYDVKMKEKGDIPEGYSVSREKKERFSLILESASTNQTSMYLCASSSGNTEAFFGQGTRLTVV.

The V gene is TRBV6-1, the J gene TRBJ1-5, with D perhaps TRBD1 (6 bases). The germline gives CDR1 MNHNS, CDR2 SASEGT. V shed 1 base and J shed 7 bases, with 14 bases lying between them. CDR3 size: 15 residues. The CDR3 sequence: CASSEGRGSGQPQHF. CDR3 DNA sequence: TGTGCCAGCAGTGAAGGCAGGGGATCGGGGCAGCCCCAGCATTTT.

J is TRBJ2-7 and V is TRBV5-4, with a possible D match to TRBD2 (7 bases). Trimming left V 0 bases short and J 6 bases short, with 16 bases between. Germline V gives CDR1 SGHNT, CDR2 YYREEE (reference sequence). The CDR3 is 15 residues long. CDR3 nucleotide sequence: TGTGCCAGCAGCTTGGGGGGGCGGGGGATCGTCGAGCAGTACTTC. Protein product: CASSLGGRGIVEQYF.

DNA of the CDR3: TGTGCCAGCAGTTTAATGGGGACAGGTCATCAGCCCCAGCATTTT. Translated: CASSLMGTGHQPQHF. The rearrangement links TRBV28 to TRBJ1-5; the match to TRBD1 covers 8 bases. J was trimmed by 5 bases and V by 2 bases; bases with no gene match: 5. Per germline, CDR1 MDHEN and CDR2 SYDVKM. CDR3 length: 15 residues.

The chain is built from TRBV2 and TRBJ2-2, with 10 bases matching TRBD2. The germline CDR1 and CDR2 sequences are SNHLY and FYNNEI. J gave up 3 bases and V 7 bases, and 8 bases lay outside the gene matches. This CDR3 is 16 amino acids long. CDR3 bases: TGTGCCAGCAAAGGGGAGCGGGGGGGATACACCGGGGAGCTGTTTTTT. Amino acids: CASKGERGGYTGELFF.

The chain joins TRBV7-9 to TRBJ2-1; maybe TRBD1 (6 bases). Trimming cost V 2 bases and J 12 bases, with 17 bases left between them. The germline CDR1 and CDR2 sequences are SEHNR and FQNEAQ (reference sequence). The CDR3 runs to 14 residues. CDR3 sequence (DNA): TGTGCCAGCAGCTTACAGGGGCCTAATGTTGGGCAGTTCTTC. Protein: CASSLQGPNVGQFF.

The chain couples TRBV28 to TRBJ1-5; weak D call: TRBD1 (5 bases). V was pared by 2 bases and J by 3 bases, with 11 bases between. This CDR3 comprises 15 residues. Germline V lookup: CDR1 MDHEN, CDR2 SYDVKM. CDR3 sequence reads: CASSLGGTSNQPQHF. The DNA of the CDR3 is TGTGCCAGCAGTTTAGGGGGGACCTCCAATCAGCCCCAGCATTTT. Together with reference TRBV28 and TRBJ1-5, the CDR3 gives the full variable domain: DVKVTQSSRYLVKRTGEKVFLECVQDMDHENMFWYRQDPGLGLRLIYFSYDVKMKEKGDIPEGYSVSREKKERFSLILESASTNQTSMYLCASSLGGTSNQPQHFGDGTRLSIL.

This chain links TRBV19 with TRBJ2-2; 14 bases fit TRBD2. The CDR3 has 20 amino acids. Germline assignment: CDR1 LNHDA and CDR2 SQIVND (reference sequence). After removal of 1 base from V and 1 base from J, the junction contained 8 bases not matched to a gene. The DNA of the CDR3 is TGTGCCAGTAGTATAGTTGCTGGACTAGCGGGGGGCCAGAACACCGGGGAGCTGTTTTTT. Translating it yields CASSIVAGLAGGQNTGELFF.

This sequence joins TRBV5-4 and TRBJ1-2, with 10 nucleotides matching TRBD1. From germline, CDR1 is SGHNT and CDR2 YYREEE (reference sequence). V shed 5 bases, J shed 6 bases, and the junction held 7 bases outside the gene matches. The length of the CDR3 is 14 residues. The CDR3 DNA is TGTGCCAGCAGAAAGACAGGGGGCAGAAATGGCTACACCTTC. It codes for CASRKTGGRNGYTF. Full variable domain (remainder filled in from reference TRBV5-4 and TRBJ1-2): ETGVTQSPTHLIKTRGQQVTLRCSSQSGHNTVSWYQQALGQGPQFIFQYYREEENGRGNFPPRFSGLQFPNYSSELNVNALELDDSALYLCASRKTGGRNGYTFGSGTRLTVV.

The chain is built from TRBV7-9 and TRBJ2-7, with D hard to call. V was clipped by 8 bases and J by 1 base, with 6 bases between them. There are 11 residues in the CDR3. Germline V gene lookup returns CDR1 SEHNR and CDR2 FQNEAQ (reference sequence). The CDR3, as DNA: TGTGCCAGCGCAGGTTCCTACGAGCAGTACTTC. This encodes CASAGSYEQYF.

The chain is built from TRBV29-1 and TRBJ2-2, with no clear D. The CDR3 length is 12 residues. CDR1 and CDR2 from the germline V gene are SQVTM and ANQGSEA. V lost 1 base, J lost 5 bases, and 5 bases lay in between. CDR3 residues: CSVEGGTGELFF. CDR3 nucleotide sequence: TGCAGCGTTGAAGGCGGTACCGGGGAGCTGTTTTTT.

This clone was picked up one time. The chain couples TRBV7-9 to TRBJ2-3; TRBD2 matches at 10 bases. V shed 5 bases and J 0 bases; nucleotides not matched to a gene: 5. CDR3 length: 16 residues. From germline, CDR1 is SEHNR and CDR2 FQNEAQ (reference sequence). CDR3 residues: CASSVQLAGSTDTQYF. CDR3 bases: TGTGCCAGCAGCGTACAACTAGCGGGGAGCACAGATACGCAGTATTTT.

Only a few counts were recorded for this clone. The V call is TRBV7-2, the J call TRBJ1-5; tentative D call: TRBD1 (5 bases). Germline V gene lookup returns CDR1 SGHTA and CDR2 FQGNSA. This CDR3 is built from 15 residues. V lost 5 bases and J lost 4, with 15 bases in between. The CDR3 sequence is CASSRGGGGNQPQHF. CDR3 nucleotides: TGTGCCAGCAGCCGTGGTGGGGGGGGGAATCAGCCCCAGCATTTT.

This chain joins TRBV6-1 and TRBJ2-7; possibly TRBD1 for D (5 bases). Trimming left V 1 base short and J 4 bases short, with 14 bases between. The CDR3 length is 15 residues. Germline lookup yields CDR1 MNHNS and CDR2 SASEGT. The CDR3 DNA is TGTGCCAGCAGTGAAGGGCCAGCCAAGGGGTACGAGCAGTACTTC. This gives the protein CASSEGPAKGYEQYF.

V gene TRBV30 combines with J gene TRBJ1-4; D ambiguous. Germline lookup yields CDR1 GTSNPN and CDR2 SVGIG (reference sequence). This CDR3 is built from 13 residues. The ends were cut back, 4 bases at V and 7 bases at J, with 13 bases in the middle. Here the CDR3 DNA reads TGTGCCTGGATCAACGAGGGTTCTGAAAAACTGTTTTTT. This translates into CAWINEGSEKLFF.

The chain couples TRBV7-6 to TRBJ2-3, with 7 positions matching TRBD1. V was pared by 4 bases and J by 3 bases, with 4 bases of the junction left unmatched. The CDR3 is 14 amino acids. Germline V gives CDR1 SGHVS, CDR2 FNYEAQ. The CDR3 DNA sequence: TGTGCCAGCAGCTCCTACAGGGGAACAGATACGCAGTATTTT. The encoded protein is CASSSYRGTDTQYF.

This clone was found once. CDR3 DNA sequence: TGTGCCAGCAAAGGCGGGGGGGCCGGTATGTACGAGCAGTACTTC. Translated: CASKGGGAGMYEQYF. The chain is built from TRBV28 and TRBJ2-7; 9 positions match TRBD2. CDR3 length: 15 residues. V shed 7 bases, J shed 4 bases, and the junction held 11 bases outside the gene matches. The germline gives CDR1 MDHEN, CDR2 SYDVKM. Full variable domain (missing parts from reference TRBV28 and TRBJ2-7): DVKVTQSSRYLVKRTGEKVFLECVQDMDHENMFWYRQDPGLGLRLIYFSYDVKMKEKGDIPEGYSVSREKKERFSLILESASTNQTSMYLCASKGGGAGMYEQYFGPGTRLTVT.

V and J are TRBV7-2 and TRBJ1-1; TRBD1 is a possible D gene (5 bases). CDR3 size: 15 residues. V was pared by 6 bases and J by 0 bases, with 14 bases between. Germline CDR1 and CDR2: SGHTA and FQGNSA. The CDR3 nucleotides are TGTGCCAGCAGTACAGTGGGGGGGGTGAACACTGAAGCTTTCTTT. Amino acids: CASSTVGGVNTEAFF.

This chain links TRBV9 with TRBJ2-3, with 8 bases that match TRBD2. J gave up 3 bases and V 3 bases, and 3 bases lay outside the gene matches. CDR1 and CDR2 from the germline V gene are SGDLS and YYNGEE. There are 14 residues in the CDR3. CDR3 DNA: TGTGCCAGCAGCGCTAGCGGGCTGACAGATACGCAGTATTTT. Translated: CASSASGLTDTQYF. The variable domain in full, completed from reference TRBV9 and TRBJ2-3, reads DSGVTQTPKHLITATGQRVTLRCSPRSGDLSVYWYQQSLDQGLQFLIQYYNGEERAKGNILERFSAQQFPDLHSELNLSSLELGDSALYFCASSASGLTDTQYFGPGTRLTVL.

The CDR3 nucleotides read TGTGCCAGCAGCTTGAGGTCAGGGGGAAAAAACTATGGCTACACCTTC. It yields the protein CASSLRSGGKNYGYTF. J is TRBJ1-2 and V is TRBV5-8, with 7 bases aligning to TRBD1. V lost 1 base, J lost 2 bases, and 8 bases stayed unmatched. Germline loops: CDR1 SGHTS, CDR2 YDEGEE. The CDR3 contains 16 residues.

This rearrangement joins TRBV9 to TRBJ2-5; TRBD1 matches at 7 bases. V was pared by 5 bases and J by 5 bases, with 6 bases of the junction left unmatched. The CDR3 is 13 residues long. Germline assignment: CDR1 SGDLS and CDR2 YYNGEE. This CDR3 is CASSSGQRETQYF. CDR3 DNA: TGTGCCAGCAGTTCGGGACAGAGGGAGACCCAGTACTTC.

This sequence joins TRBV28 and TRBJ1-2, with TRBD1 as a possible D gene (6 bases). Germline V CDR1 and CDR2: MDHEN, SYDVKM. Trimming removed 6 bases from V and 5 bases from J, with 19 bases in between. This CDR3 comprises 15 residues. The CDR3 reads CASRLTRGVGYGYTF. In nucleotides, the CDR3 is TGTGCCAGCAGACTCACCAGGGGAGTTGGATATGGCTACACCTTC.

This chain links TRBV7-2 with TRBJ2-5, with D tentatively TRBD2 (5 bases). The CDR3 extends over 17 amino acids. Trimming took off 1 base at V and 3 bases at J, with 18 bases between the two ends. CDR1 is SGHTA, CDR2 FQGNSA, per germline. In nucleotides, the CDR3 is TGTGCCAGCAGCTTAGGAGGGCTTGGCCACCGAAAAGAGACCCAGTACTTC. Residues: CASSLGGLGHRKETQYF.

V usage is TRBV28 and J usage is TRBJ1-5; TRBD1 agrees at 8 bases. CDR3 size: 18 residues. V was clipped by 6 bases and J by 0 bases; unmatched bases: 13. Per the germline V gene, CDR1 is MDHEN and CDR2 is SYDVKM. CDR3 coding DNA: TGTGCCAGCAGCCGGGGAGGGGACAGGCGAAATAGCAATCAGCCCCAGCATTTT. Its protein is CASSRGGDRRNSNQPQHF.

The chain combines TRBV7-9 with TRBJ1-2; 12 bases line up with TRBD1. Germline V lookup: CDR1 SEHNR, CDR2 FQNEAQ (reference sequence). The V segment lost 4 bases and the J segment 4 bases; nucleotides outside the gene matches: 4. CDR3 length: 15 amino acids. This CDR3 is CASSSGGQGAYGYTF. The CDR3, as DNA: TGTGCCAGCAGCTCCGGGGGACAGGGGGCCTATGGCTACACCTTC.

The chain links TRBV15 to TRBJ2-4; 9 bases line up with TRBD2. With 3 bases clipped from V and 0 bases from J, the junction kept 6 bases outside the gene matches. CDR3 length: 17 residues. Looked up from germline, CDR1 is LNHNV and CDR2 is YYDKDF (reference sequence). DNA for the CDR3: TGTGCCACCAGCAGCTTACTAGCGGGTTTAGCCAAAAACATTCAGTACTTC. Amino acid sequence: CATSSLLAGLAKNIQYF.

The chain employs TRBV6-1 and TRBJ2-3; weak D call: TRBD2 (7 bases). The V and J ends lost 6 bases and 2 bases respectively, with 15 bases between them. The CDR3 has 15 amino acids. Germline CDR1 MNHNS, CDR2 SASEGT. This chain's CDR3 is CASSQGGVPTDTQYF. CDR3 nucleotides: TGTGCCAGCAGCCAAGGGGGGGTCCCCACAGATACGCAGTATTTT.

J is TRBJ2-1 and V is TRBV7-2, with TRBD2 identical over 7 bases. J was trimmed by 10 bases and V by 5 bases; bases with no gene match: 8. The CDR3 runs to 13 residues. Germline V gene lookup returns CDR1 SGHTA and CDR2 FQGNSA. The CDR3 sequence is CASSLQRGGEQFF. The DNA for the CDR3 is TGTGCCAGCAGCCTCCAGCGGGGTGGAGAGCAGTTCTTC.